This T cell receptor beta chain was captured in a study of early T cells in non-severe SARS-CoV-2 infection. Findings and caveats of the study: Sequences matched to VDJdb favored anti-spike CD8 responses, while private and CD4 specificities were missed.

V was trimmed by 3 bases and J by 4 bases, leaving 19 bases between them. This CDR3 has 16 residues. Germline V gene sequence: CDR1 SGHDT, CDR2 YYEEEE. A remark on this clonotype: Its target is unknown.

Attachment of unique molecular identifiers was made to individual cDNA molecules. MiXCR, run by TCRdb on the 5' RACE reads, gives a single entry per CDR3 protein. Of more than 70,000 distinct CDR3 sequences in the sample, roughly 13% are singletons; the top ten hold about 14%. Material for sequencing was whole blood. The V call is TRBV5-6, the J call TRBJ1-1, with D possibly matching TRBD1 (5 bases). The source of this sequence is an adult who was a healthcare worker with PCR-confirmed SARS-CoV-2 infection or an uninfected control (not recorded which). This CDR3 is CASSSPGSTKGTEAFF. The CDR3 DNA reads as TGTGCCAGCAGCTCCCCAGGGTCCACCAAGGGCACTGAAGCTTTCTTT.